These 6 T cell receptor beta chains were all obtained from the same sample, sequenced in a study of blood T cell repertoires in COVID-19. Only in-frame clones appear in the TCRdb table, and some are missing; sequencing was by immunoSEQ multiplex PCR. The sample has 130,000 to 150,000 clones, approximately 87% seen once; the top ten hold roughly two fifths. Sequenced material: peripheral blood. The receptors shown here come from a man aged 50 to 60 who had recovered from COVID-19.

This clone appeared once. The chain couples TRBV7-2 to TRBJ2-2; tentative D call: TRBD2 (6 bases). The CDR3 is 16 amino acids. Germline V gives CDR1 SGHTA, CDR2 FQGNSA. V shed 6 bases and J shed 5 bases, with 19 bases lying between them. The CDR3 here is CASREGSGMRTGELFF. The CDR3 nucleotides are TGTGCCAGCAGGGAGGGTTCGGGGATGAGGACCGGGGAGCTGTTTTTT. Full variable domain (remainder filled in from reference TRBV7-2 and TRBJ2-2): GAGVSQSPSNKVTEKGKDVELRCDPISGHTALYWYRQSLGQGLEFLIYFQGNSAPDKSGLPSDRFSAERTGGSVSTLTIQRTQQEDSAVYLCASREGSGMRTGELFFGEGSRLTVL.

This clone was found once. The V gene is TRBV4-1, the J gene TRBJ1-2; maybe TRBD1 (5 bases). The CDR3 is made up of 15 amino acids. Germline lookup yields CDR1 MGHRA and CDR2 YSYEKL. V lost 0 bases to trimming and J lost 8 bases, with 16 bases between them. CDR3 protein: CASSQDQSREGGYTF. The CDR3, as DNA: TGCGCCAGCAGCCAAGATCAAAGCAGGGAGGGAGGCTACACCTTC.

CDR3 nucleotides: TGTGCCAGCAGCCCCAACCCGGGGAGTCCCTACAATGAGCAGTTCTTC. Its protein is CASSPNPGSPYNEQFF. The chain recombines TRBV5-4 with TRBJ2-1; D perhaps matches TRBD2 (5 bases). The CDR3 contains 16 residues. Deletions cut 4 bases from V and 2 bases from J, with 16 bases between. Germline assignment: CDR1 SGHNT and CDR2 YYREEE (reference sequence).

Note on this clone: Different DNA sequences within this sample yield the same CDR3. CDR3 sequence reads: CASSLDRGMNTEAFF. The CDR3 nucleotides read TGCGCCAGCAGCTTGGACAGGGGGATGAACACTGAAGCTTTCTTT. This chain connects TRBV5-1 to TRBJ1-1; TRBD1 aligns across 8 bases. V lost 0 bases and J lost 0; bases outside the gene matches: 1. CDR1 and CDR2 from the germline V gene are SGHRS and YFSETQ. This CDR3 comprises 15 residues.

The rearrangement links TRBV19 to TRBJ1-4, with 11 bases fitting TRBD1. V shed 3 bases and J 2 bases; nucleotides not matched to a gene: 2. The germline gives CDR1 LNHDA, CDR2 SQIVND (reference sequence). The CDR3 extends over 16 amino acids. The CDR3 here is CASSMGQGVTNEKLFF. CDR3 nucleotide sequence: TGTGCCAGTAGTATGGGACAGGGGGTTACTAATGAAAAACTGTTTTTT.

The chain has TRBV5-6 and TRBJ1-1; D is ambiguous. Trimming left V 5 bases short and J 6 bases short, with 14 bases between. The CDR3 totals 13 residues. The germline gives CDR1 SGHDT, CDR2 YYEEEE. This CDR3 is CASSWAGTAEAFF. DNA of the CDR3: TGTGCCAGCAGTTGGGCAGGTACGGCTGAAGCTTTCTTT.